Listed here is a single TCR beta chain. This sample is drawn from a study of T cell changes during pregnancy in multiple sclerosis. The CDR3 is 15 amino acids. The germline V gene encodes CDR1 SGHTA and CDR2 FQGNSA. Trimming pared 5 bases from V and 7 bases from J, leaving 20 bases between. Assay: immunoSEQ multiplex PCR; the TCRdb copy retains only in-frame clones and omits some. Of roughly 73,000 clones listed, around nine tenths were seen once; the top ten hold approximately 2%. The source was peripheral blood, collected in the second trimester of pregnancy. This TCR derives from a female donor in good health, enrolled as a control in a pregnancy study. The chain has TRBV7-2 and TRBJ1-2, with no clear D. The CDR3 DNA reads as TGTGCCAGCAGCCCGTCCCGGCGGCAAGTTCGTGGCTACACCTTC. This encodes CASSPSRRQVRGYTF.